This T cell receptor beta chain appears in the sequencing data of a study of T cell repertoires in cytomegalovirus infection (dated by TCRdb to the late 2010s). For context, the study as a whole: Alongside well-studied HLA-B-restricted epitopes, the peptide stimulations were aimed at recently identified HLA-C-restricted CMV epitopes, whose presentation resists viral immunomodulation. Because public TCR beta signatures pointed to carriage of CMV infection together with the matching HLA type, the HLA type of each donor mattered for the analysis.

These reads were obtained on an Illumina HiSeq 1500. TCRdb trimmed the raw reads at Q25, called clones with MiXCR and kept productive beta chains. Records with the same CDR3 protein are collapsed into one entry carrying the most frequent genes and DNA. The sample data list some 500,000 distinct CDR3 sequences, and 30% to 40% of these were observed just once. The biggest ten clones account for about 17% of the sample. Interpreted using the paper, the treatment or condition label stands for: in vitro stimulation with specific CMV peptide epitopes to enrich CMV-specific T cells. Beyond this particular receptor, the publication reports: In the ex vivo response, HLA-C-restricted CMV-specific TCR beta clonotypes were dominant, and in two of eight donors the single most frequent clonotype came from this HLA-C-restricted group. Cumulative frequency of public TCR beta family members discriminated carriers of CMV infection plus the relevant HLA type in this cohort and an independent 352-donor cohort.

As concerns this clonotype: Its antigen target is currently unknown. Base qualities are not provided; no much larger clone lies one nucleotide away.

The germline V gene gives CDR1 as MDHEN and CDR2 as SYDVKM. The germline V and J ends show losses of 8 bases and 4 bases respectively, and no gene match explains 8 bases of the junction. The CDR3 covers 14 residues, taking in both the cysteine and the phenylalanine. Just CDR3 DNA is preserved here, 42 bases in frame from base 1. The clonotype originates from a human donor in good health (CMV status not recorded). Some clones in this sample may be carry-over from other donors' samples. The rearranged segments are TRBV28 and TRBJ2-1, with 7 bases aligning to TRBD2. Material: cultured PBMCs, obtained from culture after CMV antigen stimulation. The CDR3 sequence is CASYPGTTYNEQFF. The DNA is TGTGCCAGCTACCCCGGGACTACGTACAATGAGCAGTTCTTC.